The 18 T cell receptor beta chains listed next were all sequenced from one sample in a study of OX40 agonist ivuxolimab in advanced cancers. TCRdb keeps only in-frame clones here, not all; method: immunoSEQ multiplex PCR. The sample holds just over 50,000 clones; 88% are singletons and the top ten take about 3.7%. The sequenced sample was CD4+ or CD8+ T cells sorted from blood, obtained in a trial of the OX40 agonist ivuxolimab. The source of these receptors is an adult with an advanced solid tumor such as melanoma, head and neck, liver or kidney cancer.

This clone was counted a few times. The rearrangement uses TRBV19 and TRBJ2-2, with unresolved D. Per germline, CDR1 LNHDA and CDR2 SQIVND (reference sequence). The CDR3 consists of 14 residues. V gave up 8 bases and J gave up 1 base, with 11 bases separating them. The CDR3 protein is CASRLLLNTGELFF. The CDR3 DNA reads TGTGCCAGTCGGTTGTTGTTGAACACCGGGGAGCTGTTTTTT.

The CDR3 coding sequence is TGTGCCAGCAGTGACGAGCAGTACTTC. Translated, it gives CASSDEQYF. This sequence joins TRBV6-4 and TRBJ2-7; D gene ambiguous. This CDR3 has 9 residues. With 2 bases removed from V and 7 bases from J, the gap between germline ends came to 0 bases. CDR1 is MRHNA and CDR2 is SNTAGT in the germline V gene.

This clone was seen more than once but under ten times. CDR3 DNA: TGTGCCAGCAGCGACAGGGGCGGAAGAACTGGAAACACCATATATTTT. Protein: CASSDRGGRTGNTIYF. The gene calls are TRBV28 and TRBJ1-3, with 8 bases that match TRBD1. Losses at the gene ends were 6 bases for V and 2 bases for J; bases not matched to a gene: 9. Germline V gives CDR1 MDHEN, CDR2 SYDVKM. This CDR3 has 16 amino acids. Together with reference TRBV28 and TRBJ1-3, the CDR3 gives the full variable domain: DVKVTQSSRYLVKRTGEKVFLECVQDMDHENMFWYRQDPGLGLRLIYFSYDVKMKEKGDIPEGYSVSREKKERFSLILESASTNQTSMYLCASSDRGGRTGNTIYFGEGSWLTVV.

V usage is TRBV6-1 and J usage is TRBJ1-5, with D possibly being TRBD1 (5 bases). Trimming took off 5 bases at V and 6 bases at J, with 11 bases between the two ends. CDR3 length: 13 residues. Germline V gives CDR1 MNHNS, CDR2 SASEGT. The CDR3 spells CASSSGVSQPQHF. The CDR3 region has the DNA TGTGCCAGCAGTTCGGGGGTTTCTCAGCCCCAGCATTTT.

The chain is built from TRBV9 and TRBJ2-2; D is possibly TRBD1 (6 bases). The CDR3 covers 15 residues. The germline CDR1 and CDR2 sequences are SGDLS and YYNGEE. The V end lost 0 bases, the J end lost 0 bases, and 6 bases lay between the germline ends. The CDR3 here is CASSVGTANTGELFF. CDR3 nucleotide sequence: TGTGCCAGCAGCGTAGGGACAGCGAACACCGGGGAGCTGTTTTTT.

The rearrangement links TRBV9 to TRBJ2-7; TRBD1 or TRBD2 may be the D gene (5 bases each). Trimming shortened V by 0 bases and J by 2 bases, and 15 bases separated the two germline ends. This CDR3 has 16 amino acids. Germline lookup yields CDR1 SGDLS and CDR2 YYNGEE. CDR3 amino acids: CASSVAQAGGPYEQYF. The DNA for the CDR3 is TGTGCCAGCAGCGTAGCACAGGCGGGCGGGCCCTACGAGCAGTACTTC. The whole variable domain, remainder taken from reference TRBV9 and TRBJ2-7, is DSGVTQTPKHLITATGQRVTLRCSPRSGDLSVYWYQQSLDQGLQFLIQYYNGEERAKGNILERFSAQQFPDLHSELNLSSLELGDSALYFCASSVAQAGGPYEQYFGPGTRLTVT.

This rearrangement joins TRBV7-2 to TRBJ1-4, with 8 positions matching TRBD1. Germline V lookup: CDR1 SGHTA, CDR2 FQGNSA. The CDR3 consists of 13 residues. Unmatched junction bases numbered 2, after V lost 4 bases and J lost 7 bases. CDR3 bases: TGTGCCAGCAGCTACGGACAGGGTGAAAAACTGTTTTTT. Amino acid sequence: CASSYGQGEKLFF.

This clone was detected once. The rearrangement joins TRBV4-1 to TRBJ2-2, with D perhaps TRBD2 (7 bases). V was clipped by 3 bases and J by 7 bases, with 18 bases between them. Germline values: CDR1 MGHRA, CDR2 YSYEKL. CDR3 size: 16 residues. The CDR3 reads CASSQAGGGAGGELFF. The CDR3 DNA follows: TGCGCCAGCAGCCAGGCAGGAGGGGGGGCCGGCGGGGAGCTGTTTTTT.

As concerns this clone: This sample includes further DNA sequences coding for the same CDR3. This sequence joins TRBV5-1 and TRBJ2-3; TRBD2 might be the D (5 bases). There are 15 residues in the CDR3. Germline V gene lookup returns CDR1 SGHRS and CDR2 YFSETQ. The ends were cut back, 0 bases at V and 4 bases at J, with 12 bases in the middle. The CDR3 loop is CASSLESGGADTQYF. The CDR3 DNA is TGCGCCAGCAGCTTGGAGAGTGGAGGAGCAGATACGCAGTATTTT.

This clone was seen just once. The CDR3 here is CARGQGSNQPQHF. CDR3 sequence (DNA): TGTGCCAGAGGACAGGGAAGCAATCAGCCCCAGCATTTT. The chain recombines TRBV2 with TRBJ1-5; 8 positions agree with TRBD1. V was pared by 9 bases and J by 1 base, with 2 bases of the junction left unmatched. The germline CDR1 and CDR2 sequences are SNHLY and FYNNEI. The CDR3 is made up of 13 amino acids.

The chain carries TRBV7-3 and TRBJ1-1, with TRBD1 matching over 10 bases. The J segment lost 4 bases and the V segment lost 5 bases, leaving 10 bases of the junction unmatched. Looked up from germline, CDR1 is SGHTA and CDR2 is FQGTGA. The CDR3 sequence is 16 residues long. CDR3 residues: CASSLGTGEGVTEAFF. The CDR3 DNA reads TGTGCCAGCAGCCTGGGGACAGGGGAAGGGGTCACTGAAGCTTTCTTT.

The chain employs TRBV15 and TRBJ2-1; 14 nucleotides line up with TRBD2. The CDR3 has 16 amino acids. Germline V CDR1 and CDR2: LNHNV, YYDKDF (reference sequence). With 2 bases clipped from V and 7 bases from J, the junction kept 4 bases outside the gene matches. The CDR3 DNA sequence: TGTGCCACCAGCAGAAGACTAGCGGGGGGGCCGAATGAGCAGTTCTTC. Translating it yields CATSRRLAGGPNEQFF.

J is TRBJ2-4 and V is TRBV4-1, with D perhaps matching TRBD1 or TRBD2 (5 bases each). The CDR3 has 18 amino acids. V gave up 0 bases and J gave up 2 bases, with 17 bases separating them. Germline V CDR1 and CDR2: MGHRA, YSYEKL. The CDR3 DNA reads TGCGCCAGCAGCCAAGATAGGGACCGCTATAATACCAAAAACATTCAGTACTTC. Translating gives CASSQDRDRYNTKNIQYF.

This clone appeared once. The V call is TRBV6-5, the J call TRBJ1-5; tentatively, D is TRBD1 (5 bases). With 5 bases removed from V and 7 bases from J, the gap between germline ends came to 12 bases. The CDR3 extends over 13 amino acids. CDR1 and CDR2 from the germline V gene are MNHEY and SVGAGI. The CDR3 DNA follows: TGTGCCAGCAGTCTACGGGACCAGCAGCCCCAGCATTTT. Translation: CASSLRDQQPQHF.

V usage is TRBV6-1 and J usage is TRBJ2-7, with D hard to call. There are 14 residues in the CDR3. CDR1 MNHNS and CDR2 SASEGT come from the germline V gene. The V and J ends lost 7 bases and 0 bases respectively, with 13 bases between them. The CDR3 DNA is TGTGCCAGCATCTTTGAGATTTCCTCCTACGAGCAGTACTTC. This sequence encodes CASIFEISSYEQYF.

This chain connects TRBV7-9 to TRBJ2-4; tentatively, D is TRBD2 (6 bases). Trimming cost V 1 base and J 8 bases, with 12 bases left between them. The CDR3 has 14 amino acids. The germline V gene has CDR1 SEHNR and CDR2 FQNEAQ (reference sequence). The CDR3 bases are TGTGCCAGCAGCTTAGGACTCGGGGGAGACATTCAGTACTTC. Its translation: CASSLGLGGDIQYF.

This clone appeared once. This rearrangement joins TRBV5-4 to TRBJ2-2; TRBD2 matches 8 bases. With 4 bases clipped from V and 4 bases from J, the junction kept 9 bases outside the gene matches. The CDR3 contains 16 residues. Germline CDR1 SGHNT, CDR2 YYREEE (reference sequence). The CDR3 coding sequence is TGTGCCAGCAGCAGGCGCGGGGGGCGCGTCACCGGGGAGCTGTTTTTT. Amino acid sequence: CASSRRGGRVTGELFF.

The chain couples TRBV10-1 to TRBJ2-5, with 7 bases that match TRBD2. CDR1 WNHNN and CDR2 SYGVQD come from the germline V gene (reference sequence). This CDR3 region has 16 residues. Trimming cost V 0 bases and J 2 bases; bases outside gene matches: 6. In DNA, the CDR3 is TGCGCCAGCAGTGAGTCGCCGAGCGGGGCTCAAGAGACCCAGTACTTC. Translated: CASSESPSGAQETQYF.